A single TCR beta chain is shown here with its context. The antigen remains undetermined. This entry comes from a study of cytomegalovirus exposure and HLA in healthy donors. V dropped 1 base and J dropped 0 bases, with 8 bases sitting between them. Germline-derived CDR1 and CDR2 are MGHRA and YSYEKL. CDR3 length: 15 amino acids. Primers for the PCR totalled 60 Vbeta and 13 Jbeta. Only in-frame clones appear in the TCRdb table, and some are missing; sequencing was by immunoSEQ multiplex PCR. The sample holds 130,000 to 150,000 clones. Regarding the study as a whole: Presence/absence analyses treated sequencing depth as roughly uniform across donors.

It was healthy bone marrow donors who served as donors. The sequence was obtained from a woman aged 45-59 years in good health and CMV-seronegative. V and J are TRBV4-1 and TRBJ2-3; D might be TRBD2 (5 bases). The sample was PBMCs. The CDR3 DNA is TGCGCCAGCAGCCAAGCCCGGACTAGCACAGATACGCAGTATTTT. The encoded protein is CASSQARTSTDTQYF.